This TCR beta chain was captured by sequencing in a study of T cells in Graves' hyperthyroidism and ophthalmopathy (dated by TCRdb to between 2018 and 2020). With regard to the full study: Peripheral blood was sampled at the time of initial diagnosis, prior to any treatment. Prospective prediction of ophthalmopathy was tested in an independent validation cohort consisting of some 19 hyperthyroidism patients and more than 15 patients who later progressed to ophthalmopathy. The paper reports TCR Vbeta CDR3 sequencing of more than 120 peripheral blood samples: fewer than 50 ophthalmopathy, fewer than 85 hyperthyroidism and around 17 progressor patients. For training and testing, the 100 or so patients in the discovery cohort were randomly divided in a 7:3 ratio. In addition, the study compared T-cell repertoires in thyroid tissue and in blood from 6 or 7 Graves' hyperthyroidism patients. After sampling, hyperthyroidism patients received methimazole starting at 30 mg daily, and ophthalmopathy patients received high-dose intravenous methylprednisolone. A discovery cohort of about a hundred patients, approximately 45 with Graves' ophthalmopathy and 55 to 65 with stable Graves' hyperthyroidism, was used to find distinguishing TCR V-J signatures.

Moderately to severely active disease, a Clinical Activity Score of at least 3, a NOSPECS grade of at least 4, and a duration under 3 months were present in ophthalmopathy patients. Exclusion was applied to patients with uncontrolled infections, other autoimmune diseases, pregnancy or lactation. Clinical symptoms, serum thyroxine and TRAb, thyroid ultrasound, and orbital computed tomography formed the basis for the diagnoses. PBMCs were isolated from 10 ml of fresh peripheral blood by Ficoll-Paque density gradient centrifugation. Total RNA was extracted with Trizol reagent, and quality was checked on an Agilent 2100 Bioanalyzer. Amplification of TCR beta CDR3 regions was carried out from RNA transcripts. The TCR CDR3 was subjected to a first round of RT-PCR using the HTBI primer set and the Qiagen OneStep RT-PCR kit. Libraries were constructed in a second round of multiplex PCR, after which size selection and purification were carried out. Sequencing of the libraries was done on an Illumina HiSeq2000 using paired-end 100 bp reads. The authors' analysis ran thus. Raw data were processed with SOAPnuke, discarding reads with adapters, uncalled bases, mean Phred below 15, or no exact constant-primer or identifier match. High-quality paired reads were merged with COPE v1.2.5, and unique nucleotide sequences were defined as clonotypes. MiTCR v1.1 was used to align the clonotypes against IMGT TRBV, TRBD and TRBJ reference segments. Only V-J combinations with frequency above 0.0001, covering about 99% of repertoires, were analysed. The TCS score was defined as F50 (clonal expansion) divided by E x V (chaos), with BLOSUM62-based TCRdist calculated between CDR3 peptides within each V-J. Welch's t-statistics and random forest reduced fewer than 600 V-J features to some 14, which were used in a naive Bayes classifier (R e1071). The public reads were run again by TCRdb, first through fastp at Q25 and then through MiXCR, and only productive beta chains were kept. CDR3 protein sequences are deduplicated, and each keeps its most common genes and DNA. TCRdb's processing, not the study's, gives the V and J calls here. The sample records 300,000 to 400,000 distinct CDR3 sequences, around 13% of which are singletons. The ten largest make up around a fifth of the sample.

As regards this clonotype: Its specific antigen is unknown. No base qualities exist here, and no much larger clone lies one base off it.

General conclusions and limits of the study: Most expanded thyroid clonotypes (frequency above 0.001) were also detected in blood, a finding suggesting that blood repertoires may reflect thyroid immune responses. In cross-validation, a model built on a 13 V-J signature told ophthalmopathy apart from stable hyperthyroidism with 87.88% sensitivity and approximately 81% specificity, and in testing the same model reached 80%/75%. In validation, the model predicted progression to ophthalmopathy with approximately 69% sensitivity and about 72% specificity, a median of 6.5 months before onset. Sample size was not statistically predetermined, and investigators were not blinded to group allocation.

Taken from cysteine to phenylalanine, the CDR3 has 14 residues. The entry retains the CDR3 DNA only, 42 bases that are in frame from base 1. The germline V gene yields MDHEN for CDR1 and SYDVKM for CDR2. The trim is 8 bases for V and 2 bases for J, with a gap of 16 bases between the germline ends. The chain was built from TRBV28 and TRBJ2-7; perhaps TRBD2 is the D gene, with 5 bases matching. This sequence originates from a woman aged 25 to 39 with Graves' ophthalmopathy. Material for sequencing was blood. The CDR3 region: CASQVSGSTYEQYF. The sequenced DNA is TGTGCCAGCCAAGTATCTGGGAGCACCTACGAGCAGTACTTC.